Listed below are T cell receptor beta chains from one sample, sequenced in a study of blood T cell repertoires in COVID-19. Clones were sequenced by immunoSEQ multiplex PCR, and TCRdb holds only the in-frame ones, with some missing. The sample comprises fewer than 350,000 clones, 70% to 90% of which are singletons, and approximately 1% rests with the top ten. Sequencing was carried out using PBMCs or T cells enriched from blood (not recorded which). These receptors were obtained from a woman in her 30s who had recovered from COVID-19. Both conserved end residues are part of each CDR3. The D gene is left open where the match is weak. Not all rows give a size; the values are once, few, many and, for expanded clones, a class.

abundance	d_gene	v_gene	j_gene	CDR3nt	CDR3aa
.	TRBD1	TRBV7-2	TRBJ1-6	TGTGCCAGCAGCTTGGAGGGACCGACAGGGACACCCCTCCACTTT	CASSLEGPTGTPLHF
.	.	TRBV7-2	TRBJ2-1	TGTGCCAGCAGCGCCTCTCGGGGGGCTAGTGAGCAGTTCTTC	CASSASRGASEQFF
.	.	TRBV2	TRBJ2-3	TGTGCCAGCAGTGAATTTGAGCGAATTTCAGATACGCAGTATTTT	CASSEFERISDTQYF
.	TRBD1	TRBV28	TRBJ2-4	TGTGCCAGCAGTTCGGGGATTTCCGGACAGGGGTTAAAAGGCAAAAACATTCAGTACTTC	CASSSGISGQGLKGKNIQYF
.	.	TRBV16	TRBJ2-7	TGTGCCAGCAGCCAATCAACTAGGGTACAGACCTACGAGCAGTACTTC	CASSQSTRVQTYEQYF
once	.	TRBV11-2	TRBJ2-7	TGTGCCAGCAGCTTCCGTCTTGGGGACAACCCTTTTTTGACCTACGAGCAGTACTTC	CASSFRLGDNPFLTYEQYF
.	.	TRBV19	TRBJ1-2	TGTGCCACATCGGGGAGTGGCTACACCTTC	CATSGSGYTF
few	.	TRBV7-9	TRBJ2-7	TGTGCCAGCAACAAAGGGGTAGCGGCCTACGAGCAGTACTTC	CASNKGVAAYEQYF
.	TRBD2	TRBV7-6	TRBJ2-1	TGTGCCAGCAGCTTAGCGCGACTAGCTCAGGGAGGGGAGCACCCTTCCCTCTTC	CASSLARLAQGGEHPSLF
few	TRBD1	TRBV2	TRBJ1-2	TGTGCCAGCTCCGGGACAGGTGCCTCACTGAACCATGGCTACACCTTC	CASSGTGASLNHGYTF
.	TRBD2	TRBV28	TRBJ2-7	TGTGCCAGCAGTCCACGGACTAGCGGGAGAAGGGGGGGTTACTTC	CASSPRTSGRRGGYF
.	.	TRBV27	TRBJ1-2	TGTGCCAGCAGTTTGGGGGCCCGCTATGGCTACACCTTC	CASSLGARYGYTF
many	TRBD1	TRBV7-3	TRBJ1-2	TGTGCCAGCAGCCCCTCCGGGACAGGGGCCTATGGCTACACCTTC	CASSPSGTGAYGYTF
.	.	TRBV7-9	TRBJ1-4	TGTGCCAGCAGCCCCCCCCAGGGTGCCAGTGAAAAACTGTTTTTT	CASSPPQGASEKLFF
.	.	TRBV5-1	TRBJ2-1	TGCGCCAGCAGCTTGGGCGGCAGCGGAGCTTACAATGAGCAGTTCTTC	CASSLGGSGAYNEQFF
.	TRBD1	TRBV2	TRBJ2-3	TGTGCCAGCCACCGGGACAGTAGGACAGATACGCAGTATTTT	CASHRDSRTDTQYF
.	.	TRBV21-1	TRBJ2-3	TGTGCCAGCAGCAAAGCCCCAGCGCCCACAGATACGCAGTATTTT	CASSKAPAPTDTQYF
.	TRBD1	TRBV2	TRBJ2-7	TGTGCCAGCAGTGTTGGACAGGGGGCCTACGAGCAGTACTTC	CASSVGQGAYEQYF
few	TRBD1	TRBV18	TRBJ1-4	TGTGCCAGCTCACCGATGACAGGGGATAATGAAAAACTGTTTTTT	CASSPMTGDNEKLFF
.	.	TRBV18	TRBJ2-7	TGTGCCAGCTCACCAACGGGCGGGCCAGCTAGCGAGCAGTACTTC	CASSPTGGPASEQYF
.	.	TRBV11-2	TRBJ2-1	TGTGCCAGCAGCTCATTCCTTTTCGGTTCCTACAATGAGCAGTTCTTC	CASSSFLFGSYNEQFF
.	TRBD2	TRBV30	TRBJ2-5	TGTGCCTGGAGTGTTTCGCGTAGGACTAGCGGGAGGGCTAGGGTTGGGACCCAGTACTTC	CAWSVSRRTSGRARVGTQYF
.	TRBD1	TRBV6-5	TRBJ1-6	TGTGCCAGCAGCAGGAGGGGGCTGAGGAATTCACCCCTCCACTTT	CASSRRGLRNSPLHF
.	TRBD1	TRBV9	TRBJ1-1	TGTGCCAGCAGCGTAGGGGCAGGGGGCGTGGGGAACACTGAAGCTTTCTTT	CASSVGAGGVGNTEAFF
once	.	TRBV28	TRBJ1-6	TGTGCCAGCAGTTTTCTAGGGGTCCTCCACTTT	CASSFLGVLHF
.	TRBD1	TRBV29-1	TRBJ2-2	TGCAGCGTAAAAACACCGGGACAGGAAACCGGGGAGCTGTTTTTT	CSVKTPGQETGELFF
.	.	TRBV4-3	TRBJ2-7	TGCGCCAGCAGCCAAGCGAGGCAGGGAAGTTCCGGTGAACGAGATCCATCCTACGAGCAGTACTTC	CASSQARQGSSGERDPSYEQYF
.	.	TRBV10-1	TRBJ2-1	TGCGCCAGCATTCCGGACACTGCTGGTTCTGATGAGCAGTTCTTC	CASIPDTAGSDEQFF
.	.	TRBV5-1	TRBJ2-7	TGCGCCAGCAGCTTGGATCCAGGGACCTACGAGCAGTACTTC	CASSLDPGTYEQYF
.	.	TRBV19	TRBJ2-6	TGTGCCAGTACCCTTACAGGGACCCTTTCTGGGGCCAACGTCCTGACTTTC	CASTLTGTLSGANVLTF
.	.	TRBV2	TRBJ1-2	TGTGCCAGCAGTGAAGGCGCTAGGGGCTACACCTTC	CASSEGARGYTF
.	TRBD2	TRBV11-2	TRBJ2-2	TGTGCCAGCAGCTCGGGAGGAGGAACCACCCGGGAGCTGTTTTTT	CASSSGGGTTRELFF
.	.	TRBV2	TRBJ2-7	TGTGCCAGCCACAGATCCTACGAGCAGTACTTC	CASHRSYEQYF